The clone carrying this T cell receptor beta chain showed up many times. The investigators amplified TCR beta CDR3 regions from RNA transcripts. HTBI primers were employed in a first-round RT-PCR of the TCR CDR3. TCRdb itself ran the multiplex PCR reads through MiXCR, one entry per CDR3 protein. Here the sample spans 700,000 to 850,000 distinct CDR3 sequences, 35% being singletons. The V gene lost 6 bases and the J gene lost 1 base, with 16 bases spanning the gap. Germline V gives CDR1 LNHDA, CDR2 SQIVND (reference sequence). The CDR3 is 15 residues long. This entry belongs to a study of T cells in Graves' hyperthyroidism and ophthalmopathy. Absence of ophthalmopathy progression within 18 months defined stable Graves' hyperthyroidism.

The V gene is TRBV19, the J gene TRBJ2-7; a weak D match, TRBD1 (6 bases). What was sequenced was blood. The receptor was isolated from a woman aged 40 to 50 with Graves' hyperthyroidism. Here the CDR3 DNA reads TGTGCCAGTAGGCGCCAGGGGCAGCAGTCCTACGAGCAGTACTTC. This sequence encodes CASRRQGQQSYEQYF.